A single sample is the source of the 9 T cell receptor beta chains below, sequenced in a study of T cell responses to AZD1222 COVID-19 vaccine. Assay: immunoSEQ multiplex PCR; the TCRdb copy retains only in-frame clones and omits some. The top ten clones hold roughly 5.1% of a sample with roughly 89,000 clones, roughly 88% of them seen once. The material was peripheral blood, obtained on day 0 of MenACWY control vaccination. All receptors derive from an adult in good health.

This sequence joins TRBV21-1 and TRBJ2-7; the table's D call, TRBD2, has no DNA check behind it. TRBV21-1 is designated a pseudogene. The CDR3 has 13 residues. The CDR3 sequence is CASSKRITNEQYF. As DNA, the CDR3 is TGTGCCAGCAGCAAAAGAATAACTAACGAGCAGTACTTC.

CDR3 region: CASSTDREGGKLFF. The CDR3 DNA reads TGTGCCAGCAGTACGGACAGGGAAGGCGGAAAACTGTTTTTT. The chain joins TRBV7-9 to TRBJ1-4, with TRBD1 matching over 8 bases. V was pared by 6 bases and J by 10 bases, with 10 bases of the junction left unmatched. The CDR3 totals 14 residues. Per the germline V gene, CDR1 is SEHNR and CDR2 is FQNEAQ (reference sequence).

This chain connects TRBV28 to TRBJ2-1, with unresolved D. CDR3 size: 10 residues. Trimming stripped 2 bases from V and 10 bases from J, with 3 bases between. Germline-derived CDR1 and CDR2 are MDHEN and SYDVKM. The CDR3, as DNA: TGTGCCAGCAGTTTAGAGGAGCAGTTCTTC. It translates to CASSLEEQFF.

The chain couples TRBV19 to TRBJ2-5, with D uncertain. V dropped 5 bases and J dropped 1 base, with 11 bases sitting between them. CDR1 is LNHDA and CDR2 is SQIVND in the germline V gene (reference sequence). The CDR3 sequence is 14 residues long. CDR3 nucleotide sequence: TGTGCCAGTAGTTCTCACCCGTCCCAAGAGACCCAGTACTTC. Its protein is CASSSHPSQETQYF.

This clone is a singleton in its sample. The CDR3 region is CASSSPWTGSNEKLFF. The CDR3 DNA reads as TGTGCCAGTAGTTCCCCTTGGACAGGTTCAAATGAAAAACTGTTTTTT. The V gene is TRBV19, the J gene TRBJ1-4; 7 bases fit TRBD1. This CDR3 region has 16 residues. The V and J ends lost 5 bases and 5 bases, in that order; junction bases with no gene match: 11. CDR1 is LNHDA, CDR2 SQIVND, per germline (reference sequence).

This chain connects TRBV7-2 to TRBJ2-5; TRBD1 matches at 7 bases. The CDR3 length is 15 residues. Trimming removed 5 bases from V and 5 bases from J; junction bases left unmatched: 11. Germline-derived CDR1 and CDR2 are SGHTA and FQGNSA. CDR3: CASSLTGQALETQYF. In DNA, the CDR3 is TGTGCCAGCAGCCTGACTGGACAGGCCTTGGAGACCCAGTACTTC.

This clone was recorded once. The DNA of the CDR3 is TGTGCCAGCAGTTTCCCGACAAAAGACTCCTACAATGAGCAGTTCTTC. Its translation: CASSFPTKDSYNEQFF. The chain carries TRBV28 and TRBJ2-1; D not certain. The CDR3 loop spans 16 amino acids. Germline V CDR1 and CDR2: MDHEN, SYDVKM. The ends were cut back, 3 bases at V and 0 bases at J, with 12 bases in the middle. Drawing the rest from reference TRBV28 and TRBJ2-1, the complete variable domain is DVKVTQSSRYLVKRTGEKVFLECVQDMDHENMFWYRQDPGLGLRLIYFSYDVKMKEKGDIPEGYSVSREKKERFSLILESASTNQTSMYLCASSFPTKDSYNEQFFGPGTRLTVL.

V is TRBV3-1 (or the pseudogene TRBV3-2) and J is TRBJ2-7; D may be TRBD1 (6 bases). V dropped 4 bases and J dropped 0 bases, with 13 bases sitting between them. The CDR3 loop spans 15 amino acids. Per the germline V gene, CDR1 is LGHDT and CDR2 is YNNKEL (reference sequence). The DNA of the CDR3 is TGTGCCAGCAGCCTTTCCCAGGGGTTCTCCTACGAGCAGTACTTC. Protein: CASSLSQGFSYEQYF.

This clone was seen only once. The chain couples TRBV4-1 to TRBJ2-1; D is ambiguous. Germline lookup yields CDR1 MGHRA and CDR2 YSYEKL. The length of the CDR3 is 17 residues. Deletions cut 4 bases from V and 2 bases from J, with 18 bases between. CDR3 loop: CASSPPPRRLPYNEQFF. In nucleotides, the CDR3 is TGCGCCAGCAGCCCGCCTCCTCGGCGGCTGCCCTACAATGAGCAGTTCTTC.